This TCR beta chain came from a study of blood T cell repertoires in COVID-19. CDR1 and CDR2 (germline): MNHEY, SVGAGI. The CDR3 spans 14 residues. Trimming removed 6 bases from V and 9 bases from J; junction bases left unmatched: 11. The table came from immunoSEQ multiplex PCR; TCRdb's copy has only in-frame clones and leaves some out. There are tens of thousands of clones in the sample; roughly nine tenths occur only once, and almost 5% lies in the top ten. Material: peripheral blood. The rearrangement links TRBV6-5 to TRBJ2-1; 7 nucleotides agree with TRBD1. The TCR comes from a woman between 45 and 60 years old with active COVID-19. CDR3 sequence reads: CASRKTGVVSEQFF. CDR3 nucleotides: TGTGCCAGCAGAAAAACAGGGGTTGTAAGTGAGCAGTTCTTC.